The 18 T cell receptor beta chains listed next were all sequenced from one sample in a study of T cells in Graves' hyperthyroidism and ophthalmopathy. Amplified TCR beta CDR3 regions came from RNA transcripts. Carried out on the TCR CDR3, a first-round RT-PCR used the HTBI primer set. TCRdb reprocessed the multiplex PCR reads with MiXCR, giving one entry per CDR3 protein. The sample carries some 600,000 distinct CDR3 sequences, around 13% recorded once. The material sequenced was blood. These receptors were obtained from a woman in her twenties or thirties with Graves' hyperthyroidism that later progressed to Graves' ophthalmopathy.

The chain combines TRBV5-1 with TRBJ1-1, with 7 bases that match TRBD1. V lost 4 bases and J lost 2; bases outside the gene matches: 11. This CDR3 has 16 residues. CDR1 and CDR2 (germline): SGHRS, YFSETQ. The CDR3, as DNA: TGCGCCAGCAGCCCCTCCCCAGGGGGGGCAAACACTGAAGCTTTCTTT. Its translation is CASSPSPGGANTEAFF.

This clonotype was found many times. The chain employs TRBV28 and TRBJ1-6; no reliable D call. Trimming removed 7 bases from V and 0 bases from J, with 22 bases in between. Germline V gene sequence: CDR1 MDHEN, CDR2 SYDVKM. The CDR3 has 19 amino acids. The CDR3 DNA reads TGTGCCAGCACCTCCGGGCAGGCTTACCTTAGCTCCTATAATTCACCCCTCCACTTT. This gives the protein CASTSGQAYLSSYNSPLHF.

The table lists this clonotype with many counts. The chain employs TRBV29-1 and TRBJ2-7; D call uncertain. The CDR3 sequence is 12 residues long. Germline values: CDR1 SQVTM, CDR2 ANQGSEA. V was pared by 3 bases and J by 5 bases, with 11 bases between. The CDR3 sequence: CSVDHGSHEQYF. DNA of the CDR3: TGCAGCGTTGACCACGGTTCGCACGAGCAGTACTTC.

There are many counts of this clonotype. CDR3 region: CASSFPQETALNTEAFF. CDR3 nucleotides: TGTGCCAGCAGTTTCCCCCAGGAGACAGCATTGAACACTGAAGCTTTCTTT. The chain is built from TRBV28 and TRBJ1-1; tentatively, D is TRBD1 (5 bases). Trimming shortened V by 3 bases and J by 0 bases, and 17 bases separated the two germline ends. Looked up from germline, CDR1 is MDHEN and CDR2 is SYDVKM. CDR3 length: 17 residues.

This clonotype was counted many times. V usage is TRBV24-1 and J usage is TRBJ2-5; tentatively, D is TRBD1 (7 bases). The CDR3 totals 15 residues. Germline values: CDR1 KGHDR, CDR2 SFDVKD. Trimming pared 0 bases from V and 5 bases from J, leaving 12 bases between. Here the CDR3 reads CATSDLGGGRETQYF. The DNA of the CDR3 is TGTGCCACCAGTGATTTGGGAGGGGGCAGGGAGACCCAGTACTTC.

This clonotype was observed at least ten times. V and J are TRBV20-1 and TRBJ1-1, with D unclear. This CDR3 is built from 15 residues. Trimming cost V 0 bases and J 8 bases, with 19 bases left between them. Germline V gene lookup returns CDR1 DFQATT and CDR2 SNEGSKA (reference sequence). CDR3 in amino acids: CSARDRGSPFPEAFF. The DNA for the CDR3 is TGCAGTGCTAGAGATCGCGGGTCTCCCTTTCCCGAAGCTTTCTTT.

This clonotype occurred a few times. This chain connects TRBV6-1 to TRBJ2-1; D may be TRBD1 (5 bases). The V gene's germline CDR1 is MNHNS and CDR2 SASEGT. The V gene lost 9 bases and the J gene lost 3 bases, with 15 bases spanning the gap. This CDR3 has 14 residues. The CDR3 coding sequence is TGTGCCAGAGACCTGTTCGGACACTACAATGAGCAGTTCTTC. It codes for CARDLFGHYNEQFF.

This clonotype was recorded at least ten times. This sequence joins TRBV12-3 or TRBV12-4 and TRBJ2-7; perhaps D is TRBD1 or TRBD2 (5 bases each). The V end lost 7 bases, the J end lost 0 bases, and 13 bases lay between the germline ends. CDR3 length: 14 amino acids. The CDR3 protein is CASKGTAASYEQYF. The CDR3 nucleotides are TGTGCCAGCAAGGGGACCGCGGCCTCCTACGAGCAGTACTTC.

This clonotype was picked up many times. CDR3 bases: TGTGCCAGCAGCCCCAATCCCGGGACTAATCATCAGCCCCAGCATTTT. As protein: CASSPNPGTNHQPQHF. The chain combines TRBV9 with TRBJ1-5; tentatively, D is TRBD1 (5 bases). V lost 4 bases, J lost 5 bases, and 19 bases lay in between. Germline CDR1 SGDLS, CDR2 YYNGEE. This CDR3 spans 16 amino acids.

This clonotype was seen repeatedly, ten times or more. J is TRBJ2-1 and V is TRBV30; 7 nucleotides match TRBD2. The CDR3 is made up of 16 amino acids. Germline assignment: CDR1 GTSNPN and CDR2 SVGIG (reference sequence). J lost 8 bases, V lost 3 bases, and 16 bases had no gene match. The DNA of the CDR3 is TGTGCCTGGAGCCACTTGGGACTACCTATGGAGGATGAGCAGTTCTTC. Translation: CAWSHLGLPMEDEQFF.

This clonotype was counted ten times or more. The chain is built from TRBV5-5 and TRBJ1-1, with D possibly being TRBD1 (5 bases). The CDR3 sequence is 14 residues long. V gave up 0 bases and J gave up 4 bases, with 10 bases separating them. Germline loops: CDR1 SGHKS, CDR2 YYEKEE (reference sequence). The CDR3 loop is CASSLEGQSTEAFF. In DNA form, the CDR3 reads TGTGCCAGCAGCTTGGAAGGACAATCCACTGAAGCTTTCTTT.

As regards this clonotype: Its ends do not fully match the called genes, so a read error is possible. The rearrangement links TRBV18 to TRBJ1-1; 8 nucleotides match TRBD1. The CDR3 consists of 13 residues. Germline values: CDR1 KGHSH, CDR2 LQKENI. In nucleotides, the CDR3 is TGTGCCAGCTCTCTTCCAGGGGGCACTGAAGCTTTATTT. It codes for CASSLPGGTEALF.

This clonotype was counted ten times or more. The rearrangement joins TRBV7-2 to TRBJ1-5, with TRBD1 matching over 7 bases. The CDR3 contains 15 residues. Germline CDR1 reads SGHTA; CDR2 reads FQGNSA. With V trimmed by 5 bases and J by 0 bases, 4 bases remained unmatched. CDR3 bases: TGTGCCAGCAGCAGAGGGGGCTTTAGCAATCAGCCCCAGCATTTT. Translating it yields CASSRGGFSNQPQHF. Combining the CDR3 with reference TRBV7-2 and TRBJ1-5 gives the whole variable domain GAGVSQSPSNKVTEKGKDVELRCDPISGHTALYWYRQSLGQGLEFLIYFQGNSAPDKSGLPSDRFSAERTGGSVSTLTIQRTQQEDSAVYLCASSRGGFSNQPQHFGDGTRLSIL.

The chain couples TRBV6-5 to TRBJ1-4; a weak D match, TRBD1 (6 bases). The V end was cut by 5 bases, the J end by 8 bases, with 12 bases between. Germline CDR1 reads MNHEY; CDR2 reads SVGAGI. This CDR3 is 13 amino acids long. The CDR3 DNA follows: TGTGCCAGCAGTCACGGGACACCCGAAAAACTGTTTTTT. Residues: CASSHGTPEKLFF.

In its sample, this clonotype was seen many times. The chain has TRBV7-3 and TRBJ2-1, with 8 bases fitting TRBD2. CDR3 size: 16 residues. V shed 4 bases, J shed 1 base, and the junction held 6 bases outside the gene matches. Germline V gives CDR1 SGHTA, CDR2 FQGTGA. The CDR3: CASSWGREESYNEQFF. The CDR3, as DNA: TGTGCCAGCAGCTGGGGGCGGGAGGAGTCCTACAATGAGCAGTTCTTC. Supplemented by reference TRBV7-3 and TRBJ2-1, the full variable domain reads GAGVSQTPSNKVTEKGKYVELRCDPISGHTALYWYRQSLGQGPEFLIYFQGTGAADDSGLPNDRFFAVRPEGSVSTLKIQRTERGDSAVYLCASSWGREESYNEQFFGPGTRLTVL.

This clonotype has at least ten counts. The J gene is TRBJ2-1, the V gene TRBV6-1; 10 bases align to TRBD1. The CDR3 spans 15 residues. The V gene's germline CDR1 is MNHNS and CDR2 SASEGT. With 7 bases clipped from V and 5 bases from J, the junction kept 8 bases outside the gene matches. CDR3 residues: CASIQDRGRNNEQFF. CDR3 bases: TGTGCCAGCATCCAAGACAGGGGGCGCAACAATGAGCAGTTCTTC.

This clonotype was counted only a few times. CDR3 coding DNA: TGTGCCAGCAGCCAGAACACCGGCAATCAGCCCCAGCATTTT. This codes for CASSQNTGNQPQHF. The V gene is TRBV16, the J gene TRBJ1-5; no clear D. The length of the CDR3 is 14 residues. The germline V gene encodes CDR1 KGHSY and CDR2 FQNENV. Trimming took off 3 bases at V and 2 bases at J, with 8 bases between the two ends.

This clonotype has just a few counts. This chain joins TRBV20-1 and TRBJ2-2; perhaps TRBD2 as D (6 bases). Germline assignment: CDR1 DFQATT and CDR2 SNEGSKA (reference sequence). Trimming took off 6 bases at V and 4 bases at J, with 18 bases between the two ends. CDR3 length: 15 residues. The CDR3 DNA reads TGCAGTGCCATAAGACTAGGAAAGGGCACCGGGGAGCTGTTTTTT. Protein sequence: CSAIRLGKGTGELFF.